Reported below is one T cell receptor (beta chain). Antigen unknown. The sample is drawn from a study of OX40 agonist ivuxolimab in advanced cancers. The overall study: Ivuxolimab, an antibody acting as an agonist of OX40 (CD134), was used to treat patients. Aged about 20 to 80 with a mean of around 60 years, they were about 83% male. Enrollees could have had prior anti-PD-1, anti-PD-L1 or anti-CTLA-4 therapy, which about 40% had received.

Trimming cost V 5 bases and J 0 bases; bases outside gene matches: 6. Looked up from germline, CDR1 is LNHDA and CDR2 is SQIVND (reference sequence). The CDR3 has 15 residues. Regarding the study as a whole: Circulating CD4+ and CD8+ T cells showed clonal expansion by week 6 at 0.1 to 3.0 mg/kg.

Profiled with immunoSEQ multiplex PCR; TCRdb holds only in-frame clones, not every one. The sample carries about 52,000 clones, about 93% recorded once. This sample comprised CD4+ or CD8+ T cells sorted from blood, obtained in a trial of the OX40 agonist ivuxolimab. V usage is TRBV19 and J usage is TRBJ2-7; 8 nucleotides align to TRBD2. The clonotype was recovered from an adult with an advanced solid tumor such as melanoma, head and neck, liver or kidney cancer. This CDR3 is CASSFAGGGSYEQYF. As DNA, the CDR3 is TGTGCCAGTAGTTTCGCGGGAGGTGGCTCCTACGAGCAGTACTTC.